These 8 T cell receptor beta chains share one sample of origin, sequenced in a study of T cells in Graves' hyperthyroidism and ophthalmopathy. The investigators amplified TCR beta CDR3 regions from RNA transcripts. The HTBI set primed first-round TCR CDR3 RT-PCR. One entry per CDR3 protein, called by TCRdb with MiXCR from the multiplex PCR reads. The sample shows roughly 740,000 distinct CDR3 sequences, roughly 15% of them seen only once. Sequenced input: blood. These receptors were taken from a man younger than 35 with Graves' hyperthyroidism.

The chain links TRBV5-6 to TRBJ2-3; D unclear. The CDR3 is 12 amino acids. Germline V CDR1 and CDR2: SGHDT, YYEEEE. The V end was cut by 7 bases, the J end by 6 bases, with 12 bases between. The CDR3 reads CASRPASDTQYF. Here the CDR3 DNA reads TGTGCCAGCCGCCCGGCCTCCGATACGCAGTATTTT.

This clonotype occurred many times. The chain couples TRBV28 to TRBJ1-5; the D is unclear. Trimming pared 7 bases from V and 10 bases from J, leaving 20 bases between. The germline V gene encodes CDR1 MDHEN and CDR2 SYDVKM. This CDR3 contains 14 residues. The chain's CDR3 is CASTLPWNSNPQHF. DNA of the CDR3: TGTGCCAGCACCCTCCCTTGGAACAGTAACCCCCAGCATTTT. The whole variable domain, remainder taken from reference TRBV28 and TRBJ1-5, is DVKVTQSSRYLVKRTGEKVFLECVQDMDHENMFWYRQDPGLGLRLIYFSYDVKMKEKGDIPEGYSVSREKKERFSLILESASTNQTSMYLCASTLPWNSNPQHFGDGTRLSIL.

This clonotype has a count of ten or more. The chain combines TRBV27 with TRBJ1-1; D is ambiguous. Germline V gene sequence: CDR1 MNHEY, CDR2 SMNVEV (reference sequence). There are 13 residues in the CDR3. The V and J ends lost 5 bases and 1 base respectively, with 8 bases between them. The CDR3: CASSHLENTEAFF. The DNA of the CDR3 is TGTGCCAGCAGTCACCTCGAGAACACTGAAGCTTTCTTT.

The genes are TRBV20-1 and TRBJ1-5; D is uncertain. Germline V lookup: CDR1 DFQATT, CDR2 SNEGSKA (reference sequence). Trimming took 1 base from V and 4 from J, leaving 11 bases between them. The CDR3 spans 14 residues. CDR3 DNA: TGCAGTGCTAGAGCGCTACAAGGAAATCAGCCCCAGCATTTT. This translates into CSARALQGNQPQHF.

This CDR3 reads CSATSGTTDTQYF. CDR3 DNA sequence: TGCAGTGCCACCTCAGGGACGACAGATACGCAGTATTTT. J is TRBJ2-3 and V is TRBV20-1; D may be TRBD1 or TRBD2 (5 bases each). Germline assignment: CDR1 DFQATT and CDR2 SNEGSKA (reference sequence). This CDR3 spans 13 amino acids. Trimming stripped 6 bases from V and 3 bases from J, with 13 bases between.

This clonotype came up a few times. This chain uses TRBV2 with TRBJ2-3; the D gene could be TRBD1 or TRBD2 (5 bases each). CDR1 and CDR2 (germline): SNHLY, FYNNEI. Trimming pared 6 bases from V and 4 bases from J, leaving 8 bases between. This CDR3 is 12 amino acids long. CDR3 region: CASSGTSDTQYF. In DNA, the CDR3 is TGTGCCAGCAGCGGGACGTCAGATACGCAGTATTTT.

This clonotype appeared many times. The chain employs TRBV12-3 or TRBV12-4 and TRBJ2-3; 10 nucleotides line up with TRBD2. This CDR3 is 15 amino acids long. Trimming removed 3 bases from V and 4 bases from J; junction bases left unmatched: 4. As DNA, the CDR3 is TGTGCCAGCAGTTTTCAGCTAGCGGGAGCAGATACGCAGTATTTT. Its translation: CASSFQLAGADTQYF.

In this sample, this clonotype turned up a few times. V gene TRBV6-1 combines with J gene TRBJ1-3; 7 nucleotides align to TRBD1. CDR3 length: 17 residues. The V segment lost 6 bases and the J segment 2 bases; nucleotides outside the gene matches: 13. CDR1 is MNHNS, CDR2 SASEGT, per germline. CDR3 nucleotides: TGTGCCAGCAGGGCCCTCAGGGGGGCCACAACTGGAAACACCATATATTTT. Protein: CASRALRGATTGNTIYF.